The text below deals with one TCR beta chain. These data originate in a study of blood T cell repertoires in COVID-19. Study details: The origin of the acute and convalescent COVID-19 samples was the United States, Italy and Spain.

The table came from immunoSEQ multiplex PCR; TCRdb's copy has only in-frame clones and leaves some out. The profile shows about 200,000 clones, about 82% of them singletons. Per germline, CDR1 SNHLY and CDR2 FYNNEI. Trimming removed 8 bases from V and 1 base from J, with 11 bases in between. The CDR3 length is 13 residues. The study drew participants aged about 18 to 89 years from roughly 25 US areas. Grouping used clinical history reported by participants in a survey and questionnaire. The specimen sequenced was PBMCs or T cells enriched from blood (not recorded which). The chain uses TRBV2 and TRBJ1-1, with D maybe TRBD1 (6 bases). The TCR comes from a man between 35 and 55 years old with acute COVID-19. CDR3 bases: TGTGCCAGCTTCCCACAGGGGAACACTGAAGCTTTCTTT. Its translation is CASFPQGNTEAFF.